The 25 T cell receptor beta chains below all came from one sample that was sequenced in a study of neurological immune-mediated disorders. Each CDR3 protein gets one entry after TCRdb re-called the 5' RACE reads with MiXCR. The sample lists approximately 50,000 distinct CDR3 sequences; approximately 9.2% were seen once. The time point is: longitudinal time-point 3. The sequencing sample was made of PBMCs. Source of these receptors: a woman between 35 and 50 years old in good health.

This clonotype has a count of ten or more. The chain couples TRBV7-2 to TRBJ1-4; tentative D call: TRBD1 (5 bases). V lost 2 bases to trimming and J lost 8 bases, with 18 bases between them. CDR3 length: 16 amino acids. Germline values: CDR1 SGHTA, CDR2 FQGNSA. CDR3 loop: CASSLSPTRAGEKLFF. CDR3 DNA sequence: TGTGCCAGCAGCTTATCCCCGACCCGAGCAGGGGAAAAACTGTTTTTT.

This clonotype showed up many times. CDR3 in DNA: TGTGCCAGCAGCTTAACGACAGGGCCTAATGAAAAACTGTTTTTT. As protein: CASSLTTGPNEKLFF. The genes are TRBV7-9 and TRBJ1-4; 7 bases match TRBD1. The V gene end was trimmed by 2 bases and the J gene end by 3 bases; junction bases not matched to a gene: 3. In germline, CDR1 is SEHNR, CDR2 FQNEAQ (reference sequence). The CDR3 has 15 residues.

Ten or more counts support this clonotype. The chain links TRBV18 to TRBJ2-1; D is possibly TRBD1 (5 bases). V dropped 3 bases and J dropped 2 bases, with 14 bases sitting between them. Germline V lookup: CDR1 KGHSH, CDR2 LQKENI. This CDR3 spans 16 amino acids. The CDR3 sequence: CASSPGRTPPYNEQFF. In DNA form, the CDR3 reads TGTGCCAGCTCACCGGGGCGAACTCCCCCCTACAATGAGCAGTTCTTC.

The chain combines TRBV18 with TRBJ2-7, with 11 bases that match TRBD2. Losses at the gene ends were 6 bases for V and 4 bases for J; bases not matched to a gene: 8. The CDR3 is made up of 15 amino acids. Germline V gene sequence: CDR1 KGHSH, CDR2 LQKENI. CDR3 sequence: CASSDIAGGAYEQYF. The CDR3 bases are TGTGCCAGCTCGGATATAGCGGGAGGGGCGTACGAGCAGTACTTC. Filled out from reference TRBV18 and TRBJ2-7, the complete variable domain reads NAGVMQNPRHLVRRRGQEARLRCSPMKGHSHVYWYRQLPEEGLKFMVYLQKENIIDESGMPKERFSAEFPKEGPSILRIQQVVRGDSAAYFCASSDIAGGAYEQYFGPGTRLTVT.

This clonotype was picked up many times. This chain uses TRBV6-5 with TRBJ1-1, with TRBD1 matching 7 bases. The CDR3 runs to 14 residues. With V trimmed by 7 bases and J by 0 bases, 5 bases remained unmatched. The germline gives CDR1 MNHEY, CDR2 SVGAGI. The CDR3 coding sequence is TGTGCCAGCACTCAGGGGGACATGAACACTGAAGCTTTCTTT. Its translation is CASTQGDMNTEAFF.

In this sample, this clonotype turned up many times. The chain is built from TRBV27 and TRBJ1-1; possible D gene TRBD1, 5 bases. The CDR3 sequence is 14 residues long. The V gene lost 2 bases and the J gene lost 2 bases, with 9 bases spanning the gap. Germline V gene lookup returns CDR1 MNHEY and CDR2 SMNVEV (reference sequence). The DNA for the CDR3 is TGTGCCAGCAGTTTAGGTAGGGGAAACACTGAAGCTTTCTTT. Protein: CASSLGRGNTEAFF.

This clonotype occurred a few times. The rearrangement joins TRBV3-1 to TRBJ1-2; D might be TRBD1 (5 bases). The CDR3 is 14 amino acids. Germline V CDR1 and CDR2: LGHDT, YNNKEL (reference sequence). The ends were cut back, 0 bases at V and 6 bases at J, with 11 bases in the middle. Here the CDR3 reads CASSQDLRGNGYTF. The CDR3 nucleotides read TGTGCCAGCAGCCAAGATCTAAGGGGTAATGGCTACACCTTC.

This clonotype has at least ten counts. CDR3 sequence reads: CASSLDRGSYEQYF. The CDR3 nucleotides are TGTGCCAGCAGCTTAGACCGGGGGTCCTACGAGCAGTACTTC. The gene calls are TRBV7-2 and TRBJ2-7; the D gene is possibly TRBD2 (6 bases). Germline CDR1 and CDR2: SGHTA and FQGNSA. This CDR3 has 14 residues. V dropped 1 base and J dropped 1 base, with 8 bases sitting between them.

This clonotype was counted at least ten times. The chain couples TRBV12-3 or TRBV12-4 to TRBJ2-2; D assignment may be TRBD1 or TRBD2 (5 bases each). V lost 8 bases to trimming and J lost 4 bases, with 17 bases between them. The CDR3 is 15 amino acids. The CDR3 DNA sequence: TGTGCCAGCGGGACCTCAGGGATGGTCACCGGGGAGCTGTTTTTT. It translates to CASGTSGMVTGELFF.

There are a few counts of this clonotype. The gene calls are TRBV20-1 and TRBJ2-1; possibly TRBD2 for D (6 bases). The CDR3 sequence is 11 residues long. Per germline, CDR1 DFQATT and CDR2 SNEGSKA (reference sequence). Trimming removed 8 bases from V and 4 bases from J, with 9 bases in between. Here the CDR3 reads CSTGGYNEQFF. CDR3 sequence (DNA): TGCAGTACTGGGGGGTACAATGAGCAGTTCTTC.

The table lists this clonotype with many counts. The chain recombines TRBV5-5 with TRBJ1-5, with D uncertain. The CDR3 is 15 residues long. Germline values: CDR1 SGHKS, CDR2 YYEKEE (reference sequence). Trimming left V 0 bases short and J 5 bases short, with 12 bases between. CDR3 loop: CASSLEGSMDQPQHF. The CDR3 coding sequence is TGTGCCAGCAGCTTGGAAGGGTCGATGGATCAGCCCCAGCATTTT.

This clonotype was seen at least ten times. This chain joins TRBV27 and TRBJ1-3; D unclear. The CDR3 totals 13 residues. Germline assignment: CDR1 MNHEY and CDR2 SMNVEV (reference sequence). V was shortened by 7 bases and J by 2 bases, with 9 bases between the two germline ends. The CDR3 region is CASKLTAGNTIYF. In DNA form, the CDR3 reads TGTGCCAGCAAGCTGACCGCTGGAAACACCATATATTTT.

This clonotype was recorded many times. This chain links TRBV7-2 with TRBJ1-6; possibly TRBD1 for D (6 bases). CDR1 and CDR2 (germline): SGHTA, FQGNSA. CDR3 length: 16 residues. V was clipped by 2 bases and J by 7 bases, with 15 bases between them. CDR3 protein: CASSLLRSGGNSPLHF. The CDR3 bases are TGTGCCAGCAGCTTACTCAGGAGTGGGGGCAATTCACCCCTCCACTTT.

This clonotype occurred many times. The chain links TRBV20-1 to TRBJ2-3; D is possibly TRBD2 (7 bases). The V end was cut by 7 bases, the J end by 1 base, with 12 bases between. Germline CDR1 reads DFQATT; CDR2 reads SNEGSKA (reference sequence). The length of the CDR3 is 13 residues. The CDR3 DNA reads TGCAGTGAGGGGGGGGTAGGCACAGATACGCAGTATTTT. This translates into CSEGGVGTDTQYF.

Ten or more counts support this clonotype. J is TRBJ1-1 and V is TRBV6-2 or TRBV6-3, with D perhaps TRBD1 (6 bases). V lost 6 bases and J 2 bases, leaving 10 bases between the germline ends. The germline V gene encodes CDR1 MNHEY and CDR2 SVGEGT. The CDR3 sequence is 13 residues long. The CDR3 DNA is TGTGCCAGCAGCAAGGGACATAACACTGAAGCTTTCTTT. The encoded protein is CASSKGHNTEAFF.

This clonotype was recorded many times. The genes are TRBV24-1 and TRBJ1-1; D call uncertain. V lost 4 bases, J lost 4 bases, and 12 bases lay in between. The CDR3 extends over 14 amino acids. The germline gives CDR1 KGHDR, CDR2 SFDVKD. CDR3 in DNA: TGTGCCACCAGTGACAACGGGGTTCCCACTGAAGCTTTCTTT. This sequence encodes CATSDNGVPTEAFF.

This clonotype has more than one count but fewer than ten. J is TRBJ2-3 and V is TRBV5-1, with 8 bases fitting TRBD1. With 4 bases clipped from V and 0 bases from J, the junction kept 4 bases outside the gene matches. The CDR3 covers 15 residues. Germline V lookup: CDR1 SGHRS, CDR2 YFSETQ. The CDR3 spells CASSLQGESTDTQYF. CDR3 in DNA: TGCGCCAGCAGCCTACAGGGGGAAAGCACAGATACGCAGTATTTT.

This clonotype was found a few times. The J gene is TRBJ2-3, the V gene TRBV7-2; possible D gene TRBD2, 6 bases. This CDR3 contains 15 residues. V was cut by 2 bases and J by 2 bases, with 11 bases left in between. Germline V gives CDR1 SGHTA, CDR2 FQGNSA. CDR3 DNA: TGTGCCAGCAGCTTATGGCGGGGACTCACAGATACGCAGTATTTT. Protein product: CASSLWRGLTDTQYF.

There are many counts of this clonotype. The rearrangement links TRBV20-1 to TRBJ2-5; a weak D match, TRBD1 (6 bases). Germline-derived CDR1 and CDR2 are DFQATT and SNEGSKA (reference sequence). This CDR3 region has 15 residues. The V end lost 5 bases, the J end lost 3 bases, and 19 bases lay between the germline ends. CDR3 coding DNA: TGCAGTGCTCAAAAACAGGGACGCGTAAAAGAGACCCAGTACTTC. Translating gives CSAQKQGRVKETQYF.

This clonotype was recorded at least ten times. This rearrangement joins TRBV5-1 to TRBJ1-2; 8 nucleotides match TRBD1. Germline V CDR1 and CDR2: SGHRS, YFSETQ. The CDR3 runs 15 residues. The V segment lost 2 bases and the J segment 4 bases; nucleotides outside the gene matches: 7. In nucleotides, the CDR3 is TGCGCCAGCAGCTTCCTCGGACAGGGAGGCTATGGCTACACCTTC. Translating it yields CASSFLGQGGYGYTF.

The table lists this clonotype with many counts. This chain uses TRBV4-2 with TRBJ2-2; TRBD1 matches at 10 bases. V lost 1 base, J lost 6 bases, and 2 bases stayed unmatched. Germline V gives CDR1 LGHNA, CDR2 YNFKEQ. CDR3 length equals 15 residues. CDR3 region: CASSQGQGASGELFF. DNA of the CDR3: TGTGCCAGCAGCCAAGGACAGGGGGCATCCGGGGAGCTGTTTTTT.

This clonotype was picked up many times. The chain links TRBV20-1 to TRBJ2-1, with 7 bases fitting TRBD2. The germline gives CDR1 DFQATT, CDR2 SNEGSKA (reference sequence). This CDR3 has 11 residues. V lost 1 base and J lost 10; bases outside the gene matches: 1. The CDR3 DNA is TGCAGTGCTAGAGTCGGGGGGGAGCAGTTCTTC. As protein: CSARVGGEQFF.

The sample holds many counts of this clonotype. The rearrangement joins TRBV5-1 to TRBJ2-3, with no clear D. The CDR3 spans 14 residues. CDR1 is SGHRS, CDR2 YFSETQ, per germline. The V gene lost 0 bases and the J gene lost 0 bases, with 5 bases spanning the gap. The DNA for the CDR3 is TGCGCCAGCAGCTTGGGCTACAGCACAGATACGCAGTATTTT. Translated, it gives CASSLGYSTDTQYF.

In this sample, this clonotype turned up many times. V usage is TRBV12-3 or TRBV12-4 and J usage is TRBJ2-5; 10 positions match TRBD1. V dropped 6 bases and J dropped 3; count of bases not matched to a gene: 7. The CDR3 is made up of 15 amino acids. The CDR3 region is CASSKTGGMEETQYF. The CDR3 DNA is TGTGCCAGCAGCAAGACAGGGGGCATGGAAGAGACCCAGTACTTC.

This clonotype was detected many times. The chain carries TRBV7-9 and TRBJ1-2; 7 positions agree with TRBD1. With 5 bases clipped from V and 2 bases from J, the junction kept 8 bases outside the gene matches. This CDR3 has 15 amino acids. Germline loops: CDR1 SEHNR, CDR2 FQNEAQ (reference sequence). The DNA for the CDR3 is TGTGCCAGCAGCCGTCCCGGGACAGTGAACTATGGCTACACCTTC. Protein sequence: CASSRPGTVNYGYTF.